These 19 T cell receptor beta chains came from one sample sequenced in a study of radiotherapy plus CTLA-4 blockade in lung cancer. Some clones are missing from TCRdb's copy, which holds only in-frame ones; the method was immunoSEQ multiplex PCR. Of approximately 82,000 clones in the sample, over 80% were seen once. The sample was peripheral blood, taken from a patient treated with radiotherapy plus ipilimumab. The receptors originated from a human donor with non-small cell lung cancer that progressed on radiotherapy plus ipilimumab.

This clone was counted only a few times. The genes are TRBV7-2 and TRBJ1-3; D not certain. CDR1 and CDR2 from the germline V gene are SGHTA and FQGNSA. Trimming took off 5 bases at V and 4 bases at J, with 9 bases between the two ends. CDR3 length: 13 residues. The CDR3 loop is CASSNSGGNTIYF. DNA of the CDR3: TGTGCCAGCAGCAACTCTGGGGGAAACACCATATATTTT.

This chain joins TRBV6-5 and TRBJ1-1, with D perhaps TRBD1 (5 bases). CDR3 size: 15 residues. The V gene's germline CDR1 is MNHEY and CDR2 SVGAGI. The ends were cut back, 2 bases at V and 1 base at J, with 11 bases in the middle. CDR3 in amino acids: CASSYQGRGNTEAFF. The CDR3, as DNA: TGTGCCAGCAGTTACCAGGGAAGGGGGAACACTGAAGCTTTCTTT.

The CDR3 nucleotides are TGTGCCAGCAGCGTCGACAGGGGCTCTGGGGCCAACGTCCTGACTTTC. Protein product: CASSVDRGSGANVLTF. This chain links TRBV11-2 with TRBJ2-6, with 8 nucleotides matching TRBD1. CDR3 length equals 16 residues. With V trimmed by 5 bases and J by 0 bases, 3 bases remained unmatched. Per the germline V gene, CDR1 is SGHAT and CDR2 is FQNNGV. The complete variable domain, with remaining parts taken from reference TRBV11-2 and TRBJ2-6, reads EAGVAQSPRYKIIEKRQSVAFWCNPISGHATLYWYQQILGQGPKLLIQFQNNGVVDDSQLPKDRFSAERLKGVDSTLKIQPAKLEDSAVYLCASSVDRGSGANVLTFGAGSRLTVL.

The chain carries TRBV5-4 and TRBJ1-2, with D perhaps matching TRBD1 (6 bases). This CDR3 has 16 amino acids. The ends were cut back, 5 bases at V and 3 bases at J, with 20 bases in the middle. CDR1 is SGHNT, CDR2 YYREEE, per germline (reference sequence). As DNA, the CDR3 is TGTGCCAGCAGTTCTGGGGGGGCCCTGGTCGACTATGGCTACACCTTC. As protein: CASSSGGALVDYGYTF. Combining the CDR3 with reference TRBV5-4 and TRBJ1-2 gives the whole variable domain ETGVTQSPTHLIKTRGQQVTLRCSSQSGHNTVSWYQQALGQGPQFIFQYYREEENGRGNFPPRFSGLQFPNYSSELNVNALELDDSALYLCASSSGGALVDYGYTFGSGTRLTVV.

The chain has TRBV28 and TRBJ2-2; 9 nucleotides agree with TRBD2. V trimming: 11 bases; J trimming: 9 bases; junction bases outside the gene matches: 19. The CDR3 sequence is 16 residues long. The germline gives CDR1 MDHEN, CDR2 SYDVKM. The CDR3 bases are TGTGCCCGAAACCCCCCGACGACTAGCGGCTTAAGGGAGCTGTTTTTT. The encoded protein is CARNPPTTSGLRELFF. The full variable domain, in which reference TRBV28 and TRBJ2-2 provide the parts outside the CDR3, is DVKVTQSSRYLVKRTGEKVFLECVQDMDHENMFWYRQDPGLGLRLIYFSYDVKMKEKGDIPEGYSVSREKKERFSLILESASTNQTSMYLCARNPPTTSGLRELFFGEGSRLTVL.

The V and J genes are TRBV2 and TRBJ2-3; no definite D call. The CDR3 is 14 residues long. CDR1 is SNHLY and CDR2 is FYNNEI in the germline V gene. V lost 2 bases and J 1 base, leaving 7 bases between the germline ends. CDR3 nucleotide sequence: TGTGCCAGCAGTGAATTGGCCCGCACAGATACGCAGTATTTT. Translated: CASSELARTDTQYF.

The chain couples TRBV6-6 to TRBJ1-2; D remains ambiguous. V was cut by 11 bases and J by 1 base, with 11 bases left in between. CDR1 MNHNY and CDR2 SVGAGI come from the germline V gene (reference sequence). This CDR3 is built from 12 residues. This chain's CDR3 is CAVKGSNYGYTF. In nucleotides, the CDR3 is TGTGCCGTTAAAGGCAGTAACTATGGCTACACCTTC.

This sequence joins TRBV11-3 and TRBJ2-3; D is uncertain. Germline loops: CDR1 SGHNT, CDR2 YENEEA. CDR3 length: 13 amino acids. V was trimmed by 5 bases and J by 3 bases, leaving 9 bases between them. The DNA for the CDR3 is TGTGCCAGCAGCCCGACAAGTACAGATACGCAGTATTTT. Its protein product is CASSPTSTDTQYF. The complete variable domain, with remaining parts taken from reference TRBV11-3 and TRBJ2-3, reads EAGVVQSPRYKIIEKKQPVAFWCNPISGHNTLYWYLQNLGQGPELLIRYENEEAVDDSQLPKDRFSAERLKGVDSTLKIQPAELGDSAVYLCASSPTSTDTQYFGPGTRLTVL.

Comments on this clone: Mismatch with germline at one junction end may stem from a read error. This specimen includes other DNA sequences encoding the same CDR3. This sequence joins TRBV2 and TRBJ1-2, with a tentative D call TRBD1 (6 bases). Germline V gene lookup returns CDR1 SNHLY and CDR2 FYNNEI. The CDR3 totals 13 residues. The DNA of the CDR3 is TGTGCCAGCAGTGAAGGTGGGGGCAGTGGCTACACTTTC. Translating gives CASSEGGGSGYTF. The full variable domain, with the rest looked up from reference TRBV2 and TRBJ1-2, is EPEVTQTPSHQVTQMGQEVILRCVPISNHLYFYWYRQILGQKVEFLVSFYNNEISEKSEIFDDQFSVERPDGSNFTLKIRSTKLEDSAMYFCASSEGGGSGYTFGSGTRLTVV.

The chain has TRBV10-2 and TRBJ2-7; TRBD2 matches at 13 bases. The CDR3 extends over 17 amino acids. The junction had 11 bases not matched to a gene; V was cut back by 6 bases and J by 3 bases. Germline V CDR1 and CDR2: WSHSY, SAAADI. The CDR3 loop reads CASRATSGRSGGYEQYF. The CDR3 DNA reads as TGCGCCAGCAGAGCGACTAGCGGGAGGTCGGGGGGCTACGAGCAGTACTTC.

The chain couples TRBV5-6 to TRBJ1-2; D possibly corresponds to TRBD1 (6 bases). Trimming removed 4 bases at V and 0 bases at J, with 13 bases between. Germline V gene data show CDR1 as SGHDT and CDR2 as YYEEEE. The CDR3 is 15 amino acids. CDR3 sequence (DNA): TGTGCCAGCAGCCTAAACAGGGAAACTAACTATGGCTACACCTTC. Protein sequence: CASSLNRETNYGYTF.

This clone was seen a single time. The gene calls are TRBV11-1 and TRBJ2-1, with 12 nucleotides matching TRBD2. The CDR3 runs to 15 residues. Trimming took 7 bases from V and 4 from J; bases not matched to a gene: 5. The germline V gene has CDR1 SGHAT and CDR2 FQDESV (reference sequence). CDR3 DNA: TGTGCCAGCAAGTGGACTAGCGGGGCTTACAATGAGCAGTTCTTC. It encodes CASKWTSGAYNEQFF. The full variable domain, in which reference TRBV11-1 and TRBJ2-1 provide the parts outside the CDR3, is EAEVAQSPRYKITEKSQAVAFWCDPISGHATLYWYRQILGQGPELLVQFQDESVVDDSQLPKDRFSAERLKGVDSTLKIQPAELGDSAMYLCASKWTSGAYNEQFFGPGTRLTVL.

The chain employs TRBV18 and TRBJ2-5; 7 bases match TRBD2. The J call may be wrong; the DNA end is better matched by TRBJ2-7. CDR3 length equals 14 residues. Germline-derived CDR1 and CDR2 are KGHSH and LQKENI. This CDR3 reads CASSPREGSYEQYF. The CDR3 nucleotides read TGTGCCAGCTCACCACGGGAGGGTTCCTACGAGCAGTACTTC.

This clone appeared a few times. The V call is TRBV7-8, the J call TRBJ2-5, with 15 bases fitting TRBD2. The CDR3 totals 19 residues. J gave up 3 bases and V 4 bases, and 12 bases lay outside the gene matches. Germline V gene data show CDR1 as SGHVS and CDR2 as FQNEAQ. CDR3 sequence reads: CASSSGLAGGSRGKETQYF. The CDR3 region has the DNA TGTGCCAGCAGCTCGGGACTAGCGGGAGGATCTAGGGGGAAAGAGACCCAGTACTTC.

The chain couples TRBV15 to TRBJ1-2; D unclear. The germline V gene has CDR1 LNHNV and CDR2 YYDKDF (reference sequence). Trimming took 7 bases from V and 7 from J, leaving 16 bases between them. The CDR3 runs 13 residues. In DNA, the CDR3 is TGTGCCACCACCCGAGTTCCATTGGGTGGCTACACCTTC. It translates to CATTRVPLGGYTF.

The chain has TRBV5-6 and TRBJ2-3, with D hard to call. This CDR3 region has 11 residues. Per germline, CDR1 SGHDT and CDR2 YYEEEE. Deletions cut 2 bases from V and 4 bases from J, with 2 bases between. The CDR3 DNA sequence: TGTGCCAGCAGCTTCGCAGATACGCAGTATTTT. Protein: CASSFADTQYF.

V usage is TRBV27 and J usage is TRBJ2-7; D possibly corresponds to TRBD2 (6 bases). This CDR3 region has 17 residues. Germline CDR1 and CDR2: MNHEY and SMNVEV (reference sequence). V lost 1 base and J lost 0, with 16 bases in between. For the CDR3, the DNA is TGTGCCAGCAGTTTATACCCGGTAGCGGATAGCTCCTACGAGCAGTACTTC. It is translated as CASSLYPVADSSYEQYF.

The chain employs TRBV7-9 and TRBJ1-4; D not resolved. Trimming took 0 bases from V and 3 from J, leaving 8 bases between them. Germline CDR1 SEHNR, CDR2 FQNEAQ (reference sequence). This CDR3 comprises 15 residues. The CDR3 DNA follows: TGTGCCAGCAGCTTAGCGGGCACCTCTAATGAAAAACTGTTTTTT. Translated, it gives CASSLAGTSNEKLFF.

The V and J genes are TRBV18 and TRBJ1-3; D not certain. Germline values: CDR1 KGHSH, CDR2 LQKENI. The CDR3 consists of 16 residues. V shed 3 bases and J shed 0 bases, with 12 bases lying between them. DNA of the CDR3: TGTGCCAGCTCACCCTCTCCTACGAGCTCTGGAAACACCATATATTTT. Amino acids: CASSPSPTSSGNTIYF.